These 26 T cell receptor beta chains were sequenced from one sample in a study of blood T cell repertoires in COVID-19. Assay used: immunoSEQ multiplex PCR; TCRdb lists only in-frame clones, some missing. The sample shows 68,000 or so clones, approximately 91% of them seen only once. Sequenced material: peripheral blood. Receptors originate from an older man with active or convalescent COVID-19.

V usage is TRBV6-1 and J usage is TRBJ1-2; tentative D call: TRBD1 (5 bases). Germline V gives CDR1 MNHNS, CDR2 SASEGT. The ends were cut back, 2 bases at V and 5 bases at J, with 12 bases in the middle. This CDR3 has 14 residues. CDR3 in amino acids: CASSEPETVYGYTF. In DNA, the CDR3 is TGTGCCAGCAGTGAACCCGAGACAGTGTATGGCTACACCTTC.

V usage is TRBV6-5 and J usage is TRBJ2-1; 11 bases align to TRBD2. V trimming: 8 bases; J trimming: 6 bases; junction bases outside the gene matches: 3. This CDR3 is built from 13 residues. Germline assignment: CDR1 MNHEY and CDR2 SVGAGI. The CDR3 region has the DNA TGTGCCAGCTCTGGACTAGCGGGCAATGAGCAGTTCTTC. As protein: CASSGLAGNEQFF.

The V and J genes are TRBV6-5 and TRBJ1-6; 10 bases align to TRBD1. The CDR3 is 14 residues long. Germline lookup yields CDR1 MNHEY and CDR2 SVGAGI. The ends lost 6 bases at V and 7 bases at J; junction bases unmatched: 3. CDR3 DNA sequence: TGTGCCAGCAGCGTGGGACAGGGGAATTCACCCCTCCACTTT. Its protein product is CASSVGQGNSPLHF.

The chain combines TRBV19 with TRBJ2-1; 9 bases fit TRBD2. Per the germline V gene, CDR1 is LNHDA and CDR2 is SQIVND (reference sequence). The CDR3 is 16 residues long. V shed 7 bases and J 6 bases; nucleotides not matched to a gene: 13. The CDR3 here is CASTLGAGGNGNEQFF. In nucleotides, the CDR3 is TGTGCCAGTACCCTGGGGGCGGGAGGGAACGGCAATGAGCAGTTCTTC.

This chain joins TRBV19 and TRBJ2-5; 8 positions agree with TRBD1. The CDR3 contains 15 residues. Germline CDR1 LNHDA, CDR2 SQIVND (reference sequence). V dropped 1 base and J dropped 5; count of bases not matched to a gene: 6. CDR3 bases: TGTGCCAGTAGTATAGTCTGGACAGGGTCGGAGACCCAGTACTTC. It yields the protein CASSIVWTGSETQYF.

V is TRBV7-9 and J is TRBJ1-2; 8 nucleotides align to TRBD1. Germline trimming cut 3 bases from V and 4 bases from J; bases unmatched to any gene: 10. There are 16 residues in the CDR3. Germline lookup yields CDR1 SEHNR and CDR2 FQNEAQ (reference sequence). As DNA, the CDR3 is TGTGCCAGCAGCTTTGGGGTGGGACAGGATACCTATGGCTACACCTTC. Its translation: CASSFGVGQDTYGYTF.

This sequence joins TRBV7-9 and TRBJ1-1, with 7 bases lining up with TRBD1. This CDR3 is built from 13 residues. V dropped 0 bases and J dropped 11; count of bases not matched to a gene: 6. Germline-derived CDR1 and CDR2 are SEHNR and FQNEAQ (reference sequence). CDR3 amino acids: CASSLAEQGRAFF. CDR3 bases: TGTGCCAGCAGCTTAGCCGAACAGGGGCGGGCTTTCTTT.

CDR3 nucleotide sequence: TGTGCCAGCAGCTGGGCGACAGTTAGCAATCAGCCCCAGCATTTT. It codes for CASSWATVSNQPQHF. The chain couples TRBV27 to TRBJ1-5; TRBD1 might be the D (5 bases). From germline, CDR1 is MNHEY and CDR2 SMNVEV (reference sequence). The ends were cut back, 6 bases at V and 0 bases at J, with 12 bases in the middle. The CDR3 spans 15 residues.

CDR3 amino acids: CASSQAPRYGDRGTYEQYF. The CDR3 DNA sequence: TGTGCCAGCAGCCAAGCCCCAAGATACGGGGACAGGGGGACCTACGAGCAGTACTTC. The chain links TRBV14 to TRBJ2-7; 11 bases map to TRBD1. This CDR3 spans 19 amino acids. The V gene end was trimmed by 1 base and the J gene end by 2 bases; junction bases not matched to a gene: 13. Per the germline V gene, CDR1 is SGHDN and CDR2 is FVKESK.

The CDR3 protein is CASSPWEAGMSYNEQFF. The CDR3 DNA reads TGTGCCAGCAGCCCCTGGGAAGCGGGTATGTCCTACAATGAGCAGTTCTTC. This chain joins TRBV7-6 and TRBJ2-1; maybe TRBD2 (6 bases). Germline V gene data show CDR1 as SGHVS and CDR2 as FNYEAQ. V was cut by 5 bases and J by 1 base, with 18 bases left in between. The CDR3 contains 17 residues.

This CDR3 reads CASSKRGGDTEAFF. In DNA, the CDR3 is TGTGCCAGCAGCAAAAGGGGTGGGGACACTGAAGCTTTCTTT. The chain is built from TRBV9 and TRBJ1-1; a weak D match, TRBD1 (5 bases). The germline V gene encodes CDR1 SGDLS and CDR2 YYNGEE. The CDR3 has 14 amino acids. Trimming shortened V by 4 bases and J by 3 bases, and 13 bases separated the two germline ends.

Regarding this clone: At the DNA level, this CDR3 is encoded by other sequences in the same sample as well. The gene calls are TRBV4-1 and TRBJ2-7; D unresolved. This CDR3 spans 14 amino acids. V was cut by 1 base and J by 1 base, with 8 bases left in between. CDR1 MGHRA and CDR2 YSYEKL come from the germline V gene. The CDR3 region is CASSQGQASYEQYF. The CDR3 DNA sequence: TGCGCCAGCAGCCAAGGCCAGGCATCCTACGAGCAGTACTTC.

The V gene is TRBV25-1, the J gene TRBJ2-1; no clear D. The CDR3 has 11 amino acids. V dropped 3 bases and J dropped 9 bases, with 6 bases sitting between them. The germline V gene encodes CDR1 MGHDK and CDR2 SYGVNS. In nucleotides, the CDR3 is TGTGCCAGCAGTGACGCGCCTGAGCAGTTCTTC. Translating it yields CASSDAPEQFF.

This clone was seen just once. V and J are TRBV5-4 and TRBJ2-1; 12 bases fit TRBD2. Germline V lookup: CDR1 SGHNT, CDR2 YYREEE (reference sequence). Trimming at V came to 9 bases and at J to 1 base, leaving 11 bases not matched to a gene. The CDR3 extends over 17 amino acids. CDR3 protein: CATHPTSGGLSYNEQFF. CDR3 nucleotide sequence: TGTGCCACCCATCCTACTAGCGGGGGGCTTTCCTACAATGAGCAGTTCTTC. The entire variable domain, with the rest obtained from reference TRBV5-4 and TRBJ2-1, is as follows: ETGVTQSPTHLIKTRGQQVTLRCSSQSGHNTVSWYQQALGQGPQFIFQYYREEENGRGNFPPRFSGLQFPNYSSELNVNALELDDSALYLCATHPTSGGLSYNEQFFGPGTRLTVL.

The chain has TRBV12-3 or TRBV12-4 and TRBJ1-2, with D maybe TRBD1 (6 bases). There are 13 residues in the CDR3. With 0 bases removed from V and 4 bases from J, the gap between germline ends came to 6 bases. CDR3 loop: CASSLAGGYGYTF. The CDR3 nucleotides read TGTGCCAGCAGTTTAGCAGGGGGCTATGGCTACACCTTC.

This sequence joins TRBV30 and TRBJ1-2; TRBD1 matches 8 bases. The CDR3 covers 12 residues. V gave up 7 bases and J gave up 3 bases; unmatched junction bases: 4. Germline lookup yields CDR1 GTSNPN and CDR2 SVGIG (reference sequence). CDR3 sequence: CASDRGYYGYTF. As DNA, the CDR3 is TGTGCCTCAGACAGGGGTTACTATGGCTACACCTTC.

The V gene is TRBV27, the J gene TRBJ2-3; D remains ambiguous. This CDR3 comprises 14 residues. Trimming cost V 5 bases and J 4 bases, with 13 bases left between them. Germline V gives CDR1 MNHEY, CDR2 SMNVEV (reference sequence). The CDR3 sequence: CASSPRTSPDTQYF. The CDR3 DNA sequence: TGTGCCAGCAGTCCGCGCACCTCCCCAGATACGCAGTATTTT.

The CDR3 region has the DNA TGTGCCAGCAGCTCCGGGACTAGCGGGTTTCAAGAGACCCAGTACTTC. Translated, it gives CASSSGTSGFQETQYF. The chain links TRBV7-3 to TRBJ2-5; TRBD2 matches at 12 bases. The V gene's germline CDR1 is SGHTA and CDR2 FQGTGA. CDR3 length: 16 amino acids. Unmatched junction bases numbered 5, after V lost 4 bases and J lost 2 bases.

The chain uses TRBV6-5 and TRBJ1-2; unclear D gene. Germline V gene lookup returns CDR1 MNHEY and CDR2 SVGAGI. The V and J ends lost 6 bases and 11 bases respectively, with 16 bases between them. This CDR3 contains 12 residues. The CDR3 spells CASSPRGGRYTF. CDR3 coding DNA: TGTGCCAGCAGCCCCCGGGGAGGGAGGTACACCTTC.

This clone was seen a single time. V is TRBV28 and J is TRBJ1-2, with a weak D call TRBD1 (6 bases). The CDR3 extends over 15 amino acids. Trimming left V 2 bases short and J 1 base short, with 11 bases between. Germline-derived CDR1 and CDR2 are MDHEN and SYDVKM. The DNA of the CDR3 is TGTGCCAGCAGTTTACTCACAGGGATTAACTATGGCTACACCTTC. Residues: CASSLLTGINYGYTF.

This clone appeared a single time. This rearrangement joins TRBV6-5 to TRBJ2-3; perhaps TRBD2 as D (5 bases). There are 14 residues in the CDR3. Germline loops: CDR1 MNHEY, CDR2 SVGAGI. V was shortened by 6 bases and J by 2 bases, with 12 bases between the two germline ends. Here the CDR3 reads CASSRGSYTDTQYF. As DNA, the CDR3 is TGTGCCAGCAGCCGAGGGAGCTACACAGATACGCAGTATTTT.

The genes are TRBV7-8 and TRBJ1-6; D is perhaps TRBD1 (6 bases). From germline, CDR1 is SGHVS and CDR2 FQNEAQ. Trimming removed 1 base from V and 7 bases from J, with 20 bases in between. The CDR3 totals 18 residues. CDR3 nucleotide sequence: TGTGCCAGCAGCTTAGATACAGGGAGAAGTAGGGGAAATTCACCCCTCCACTTT. This encodes CASSLDTGRSRGNSPLHF.

This chain uses TRBV10-3 with TRBJ2-7; 7 bases fit TRBD1. The germline V gene has CDR1 ENHRY and CDR2 SYGVKD. V dropped 9 bases and J dropped 1; count of bases not matched to a gene: 6. The CDR3 spans 13 residues. CDR3: CAIRGPRSYEQYF. In DNA, the CDR3 is TGTGCCATAAGGGGGCCTCGGTCCTACGAGCAGTACTTC.

The chain employs TRBV16 and TRBJ1-5; 7 positions agree with TRBD1. V lost 5 bases to trimming and J lost 7 bases; unmatched junction nucleotides: 8. The CDR3 loop spans 14 amino acids. Germline assignment: CDR1 KGHSY and CDR2 FQNENV. The CDR3 nucleotides are TGTGCCAGCAGCTCCACAGGGGCACGCCAGCCCCAGCATTTT. It encodes CASSSTGARQPQHF.

As for this clone: Germline is not matched at one junction end, which may reflect a read error. The rearrangement links TRBV3-1 (or the pseudogene TRBV3-2) to TRBJ2-7, with D possibly being TRBD2 (5 bases). The CDR3 is made up of 11 amino acids. Germline CDR1 and CDR2: LGHDT and YNNKEL (reference sequence). As DNA, the CDR3 is TGTGCCAGCAGCCAACGCGACTACTTACTGTTC. Amino acids: CASSQRDYLLF.

The CDR3 DNA reads TGTGGCTATCAGCGGGCCCTGAACACTGAAGCTTTCTTT. Encoded protein: CGYQRALNTEAFF. This chain joins TRBV10-3 and TRBJ1-1; D not certain. Germline V lookup: CDR1 ENHRY, CDR2 SYGVKD. CDR3 length: 13 residues.